What follows describes a single TCR beta chain. Its target is not known. Every isolated RNA sample was fully reverse transcribed, so sequencing captured expressed TCRB transcripts. Repertoires were generated with immunoSEQ multiplex PCR, while TCRdb's copy carries only in-frame clones and drops some. The table lists over 15,000 clones, 43% of them singletons. The sample originates from a study of beta chain features in type 1 diabetes. Study outcomes and limitations: The question of HLA type influencing TCRB rearrangement was one that remained unresolved here. Patients with type 1 diabetes showed fewer VDJ junction insertions and more deletions.

This sequence originates from a woman between 40 and 50 years old in good health. Sequenced material: stem cell memory CD4+ T cells from blood.

The CDR3 spells CASSLANSYNSPLHF. The CDR3 nucleotides read TGTGCCAGCAGCTTAGCAAACTCCTATAATTCACCCCTCCACTTT. The rearrangement joins TRBV5-4 to TRBJ1-6; D not certain. This CDR3 spans 15 amino acids. V was cut by 2 bases and J by 0 bases, with 6 bases left in between. Germline loops: CDR1 SGHNT, CDR2 YYREEE (reference sequence).